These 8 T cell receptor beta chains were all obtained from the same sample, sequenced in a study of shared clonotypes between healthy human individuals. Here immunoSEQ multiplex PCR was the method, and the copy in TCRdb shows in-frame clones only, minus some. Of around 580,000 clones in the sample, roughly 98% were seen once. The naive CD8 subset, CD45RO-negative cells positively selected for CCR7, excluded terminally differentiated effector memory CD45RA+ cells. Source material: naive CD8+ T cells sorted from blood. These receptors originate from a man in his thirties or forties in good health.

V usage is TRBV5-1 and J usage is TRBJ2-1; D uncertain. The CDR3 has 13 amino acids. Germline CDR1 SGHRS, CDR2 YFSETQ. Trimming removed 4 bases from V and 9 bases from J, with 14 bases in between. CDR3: CASSVDPIFEQFF. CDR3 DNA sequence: TGCGCCAGCAGCGTGGACCCTATTTTTGAGCAGTTCTTC.

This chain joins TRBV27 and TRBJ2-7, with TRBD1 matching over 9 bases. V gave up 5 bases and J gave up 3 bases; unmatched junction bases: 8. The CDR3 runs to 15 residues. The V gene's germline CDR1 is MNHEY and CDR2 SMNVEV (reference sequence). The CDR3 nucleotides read TGTGCCAGCAGTCCGGGACAGGGAGGACTCTACGAGCAGTACTTC. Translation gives CASSPGQGGLYEQYF.

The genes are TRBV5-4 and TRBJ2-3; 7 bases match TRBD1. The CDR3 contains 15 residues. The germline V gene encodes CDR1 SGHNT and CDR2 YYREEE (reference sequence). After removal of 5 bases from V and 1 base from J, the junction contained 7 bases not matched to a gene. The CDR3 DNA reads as TGTGCCAGCAGACAAAGAGACAGGGGCACAGATACGCAGTATTTT. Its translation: CASRQRDRGTDTQYF.

This chain's CDR3 is CATSRDLTGSNQPQHF. CDR3 in DNA: TGTGCCACCAGCAGAGATTTGACTGGGAGCAATCAGCCCCAGCATTTT. The V gene is TRBV15, the J gene TRBJ1-5; D is ambiguous. The CDR3 is 16 amino acids. Trimming removed 0 bases at V and 1 base at J, with 10 bases between. CDR1 is LNHNV and CDR2 is YYDKDF in the germline V gene (reference sequence).

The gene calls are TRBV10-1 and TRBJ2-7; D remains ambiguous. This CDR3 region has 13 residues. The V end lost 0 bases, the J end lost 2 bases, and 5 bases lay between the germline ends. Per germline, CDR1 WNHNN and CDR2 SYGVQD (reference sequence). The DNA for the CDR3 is TGCGCCAGCAGTGAGTCGGTAACCTACGAGCAGTACTTC. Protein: CASSESVTYEQYF.

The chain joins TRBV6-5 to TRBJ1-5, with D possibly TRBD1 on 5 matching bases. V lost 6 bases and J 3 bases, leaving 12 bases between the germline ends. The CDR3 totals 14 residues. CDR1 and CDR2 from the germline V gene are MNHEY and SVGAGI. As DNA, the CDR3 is TGTGCCAGCAGCCCCCGACAGAACAATCAGCCCCAGCATTTT. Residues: CASSPRQNNQPQHF.

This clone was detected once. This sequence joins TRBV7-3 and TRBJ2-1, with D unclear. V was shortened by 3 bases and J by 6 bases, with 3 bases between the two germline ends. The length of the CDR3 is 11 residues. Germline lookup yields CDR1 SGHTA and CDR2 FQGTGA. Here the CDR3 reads CASSFGNEQFF. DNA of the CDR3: TGTGCCAGCAGCTTCGGCAATGAGCAGTTCTTC.

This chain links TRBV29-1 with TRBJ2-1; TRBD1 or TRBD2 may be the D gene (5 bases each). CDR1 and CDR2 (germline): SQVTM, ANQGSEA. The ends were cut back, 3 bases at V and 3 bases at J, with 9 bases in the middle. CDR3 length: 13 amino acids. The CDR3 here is CSVDAGSYNEQFF. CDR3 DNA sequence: TGCAGCGTTGACGCAGGGAGCTACAATGAGCAGTTCTTC.